The rows below give T cell receptor beta chains drawn from one sample of a study of shared clonotypes between healthy human individuals. Produced via immunoSEQ multiplex PCR; TCRdb's table is partial and in-frame only. This table has fewer than 3 million clones, just under 95% appearing once. Specimen: naive CD4+ T cells from PBMCs. The receptors shown here come from a man aged 18 to 35 in good health. Some clones in this sample may be carry-over from other donors' samples. The CDR3 runs from the conserved cysteine through the conserved F or W. D genes are given only for firm matches. Expanded clones are given a class, and other clones once, few, many or no size at all.

NA	NA	TRBV6-6	TRBJ2-7	TGTGCCAGCAGGGACAATAACAGAGGCGGCGAGCAGTACTTC	CASRDNNRGGEQYF
NA	NA	TRBV19	TRBJ2-5	TGTGCCAGTAGTAAAGGGCTCCGGGGCCCGACACGGGAGACCCAGTACTTC	CASSKGLRGPTRETQYF
NA	NA	TRBV18	TRBJ2-3	TGTGCCAGCTCGCCGGGGTACAGGGGACTCACAGATACGCAGTATTTT	CASSPGYRGLTDTQYF
once	TRBD1	TRBV6-5	TRBJ2-7	TGTGCCAGCAGTTGGGACGGGACAGGGGAGGTTGGCGAGCAGTACTTC	CASSWDGTGEVGEQYF
NA	TRBD2	TRBV5-4	TRBJ2-1	TGTGCCAGCAGCTTGGCGGTGGCTAGCGGGAGCAATGAGCAGTTCTTC	CASSLAVASGSNEQFF
NA	NA	TRBV28	TRBJ2-3	TGTGCCAGCAGTTTCTCCGCAGGGCTAAGCACAGATACGCAGTATTTT	CASSFSAGLSTDTQYF
NA	NA	TRBV9	TRBJ1-2	TGTGCCAGCAGCGAGACGGGATCCACCTATGGCTACACCTTC	CASSETGSTYGYTF
NA	TRBD2	TRBV4-1	TRBJ2-7	TGCGCCAGCAGCCTTACTAGCGGAACTTCCTACGAGCAGTACTTC	CASSLTSGTSYEQYF
NA	NA	TRBV6-1	TRBJ1-5	TGTGCCAGCAGCGCAGGGCTAGCGGTTCCCCAGCATTTT	CASSAGLAVPQHF
NA	TRBD1	TRBV4-3	TRBJ2-5	TGCGCCAGCAGCCCCTATCGACAGGGGTATCCCCAAGAGTCCCAGTACTTC	CASSPYRQGYPQESQYF
NA	TRBD2	TRBV2	TRBJ2-5	TGTGCCAGCTTCCGGGACTACTGGTACCAAGAGACCCAGTACTTC	CASFRDYWYQETQYF
once	NA	TRBV6-5	TRBJ1-2	TGTGCCACCGCTGCCGGGACCAGGGACTATGGCTACACCTTC	CATAAGTRDYGYTF
NA	NA	TRBV21-1	TRBJ1-1	TGTGCCAGCAGCAGGGACCGACCGAGGGGCACTGAAGCTTTCTTT	CASSRDRPRGTEAFF
NA	TRBD1	TRBV5-1	TRBJ1-2	TGCGCCAGCAGCTCTCGACAGGGGTTGGGCTATGGCTACACCTTC	CASSSRQGLGYGYTF
NA	TRBD2	TRBV18	TRBJ2-1	TGTGCCAGCTCCCGGGGAGTAGGGACTAGCGATTACAATGAGCAGTTCTTC	CASSRGVGTSDYNEQFF
NA	NA	TRBV9	TRBJ2-3	TGTGCCAGCAGCGTAGGAAGCCCCGTTGGAGATACGCAGTATTTT	CASSVGSPVGDTQYF
NA	NA	TRBV15	TRBJ1-4	TGTGCCACCAGCAGAGGGGCAACTAATGAAAAACTGTTTTTT	CATSRGATNEKLFF
NA	NA	TRBV28	TRBJ1-2	TGTGCCAGCAGTTTAGCGACGGCTGTTCCGGGCTACACCTTC	CASSLATAVPGYTF
NA	NA	TRBV28	TRBJ2-2	TGTGCCAGCAGCCCCCCACTCACCGGCGGACACACCGGGGAGCTGTTTTTT	CASSPPLTGGHTGELFF
NA	NA	TRBV5-1	TRBJ2-3	TGCGCCAGCAGCTTGGGAGGCACCAGCACAGATACGCAGTATTTT	CASSLGGTSTDTQYF
NA	TRBD2	TRBV7-3	TRBJ2-1	TGTGCCAGCAGCCCCGGGCTAGCGGACTACAATGAGCAGTTCTTC	CASSPGLADYNEQFF
NA	TRBD2	TRBV6-6	TRBJ2-7	TGTGCCAGCAGACCCAGCGGGAGGGTAGGGGAGCAGTACTTC	CASRPSGRVGEQYF
NA	NA	TRBV6-6	TRBJ2-7	TGTGCCAGCAGTTACTCGGCCTCCTACGAGCAGTACTTC	CASSYSASYEQYF
NA	TRBD2	TRBV10-2	TRBJ2-1	TGCGCCAGCAGTGAGTCGTTGATAGCGGGAGGGCCGGGGAATGAGCAGTTCTTC	CASSESLIAGGPGNEQFF
NA	TRBD2	TRBV18	TRBJ2-1	TGTGCCAGCTCACCCGGGACTAGCGGACCTGAGCAGTTCTTC	CASSPGTSGPEQFF
NA	NA	TRBV11-2	TRBJ1-3	TGTGCCAGCAGCTTATTCCGAGGGGGAGTAGGCGGAAACACCATATATTTT	CASSLFRGGVGGNTIYF
NA	NA	TRBV10-2	TRBJ2-7	TGCGCCAGCAACCTTAACAGGGAATTGGGCTACGAGCAGTACTTC	CASNLNRELGYEQYF
NA	TRBD1	TRBV29-1	TRBJ2-6	TGCAGCGTTGGGGACAGAGGCGACTCTGGGGCCAACGTCCTGACTTTC	CSVGDRGDSGANVLTF
few	NA	TRBV18	TRBJ2-3	TGTGCCAGCTCACCAAAGGACTCTATCACAGATACGCAGTATTTT	CASSPKDSITDTQYF
once	NA	TRBV28	TRBJ1-3	TGTGCCAGCAGTTTCCGGGGACGAAACACCATATATTTT	CASSFRGRNTIYF
NA	NA	TRBV21-1	TRBJ1-5	TGTGCCAGCAGCAAAGCCTGTTTTAGTCGTAGTAACCATCGGCCCCAGCATTTT	CASSKACFSRSNHRPQHF
NA	NA	TRBV28	TRBJ2-5	TGTGCCAGCAGTCCGAGGGGGGGCCCCCAAGAGACCCAGTACTTC	CASSPRGGPQETQYF